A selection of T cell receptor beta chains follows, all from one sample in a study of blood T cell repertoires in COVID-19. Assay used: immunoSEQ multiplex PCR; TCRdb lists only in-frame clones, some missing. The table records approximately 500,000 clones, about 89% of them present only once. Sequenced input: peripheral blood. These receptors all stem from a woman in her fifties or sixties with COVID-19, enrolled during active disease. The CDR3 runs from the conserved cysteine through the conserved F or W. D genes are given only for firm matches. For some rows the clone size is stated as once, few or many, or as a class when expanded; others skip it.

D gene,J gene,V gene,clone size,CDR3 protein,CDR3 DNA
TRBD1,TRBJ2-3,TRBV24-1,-,CATSDPRQGTQYF,TGTGCCACCAGTGACCCCAGACAGGGTACGCAGTATTTT
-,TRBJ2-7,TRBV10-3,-,CAISESSQFYEQYF,TGTGCCATCAGTGAGTCGTCGCAGTTCTACGAGCAGTACTTC
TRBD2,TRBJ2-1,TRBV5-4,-,CASSRAGGVYNEQFF,TGTGCCAGCAGCCGAGCGGGGGGCGTATACAATGAGCAGTTCTTC
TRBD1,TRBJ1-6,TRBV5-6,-,CASSPGTGGYNSPLHF,TGTGCCAGCAGCCCCGGGACAGGGGGCTATAATTCACCCCTCCACTTT
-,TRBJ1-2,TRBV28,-,CASSYAYGGLPGGYTF,TGTGCCAGCAGCTACGCTTACGGGGGGCTGCCTGGTGGCTACACCTTC
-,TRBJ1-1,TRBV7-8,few,CASSLVAQGTEAFF,TGTGCCAGCAGCTTAGTTGCCCAGGGAACCGAAGCTTTCTTT
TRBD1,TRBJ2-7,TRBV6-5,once,CASSRWDRATGEQYF,TGTGCCAGCAGTCGCTGGGACAGGGCTACCGGGGAGCAGTACTTC
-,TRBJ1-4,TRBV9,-,CASSVQGSNEKLFF,TGTGCCAGCAGCGTTCAGGGGTCCAATGAAAAACTGTTTTTT
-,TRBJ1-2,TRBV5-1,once,CASSLGQGLVGGYTF,TGCGCCAGCAGCTTGGGGCAGGGGCTAGTCGGTGGCTACACCTTC
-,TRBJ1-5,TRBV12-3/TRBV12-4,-,CASSLDGNQPQHF,TGTGCCAGCAGTTTAGACGGTAATCAGCCCCAGCATTTT
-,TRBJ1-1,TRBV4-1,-,CASSQGGQSQAFF,TGCGCCAGCAGCCAAGGGGGGCAGTCTCAAGCTTTCTTT
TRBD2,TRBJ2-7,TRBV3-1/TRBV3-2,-,CASSQGTSGHYEQYF,TGTGCCAGCAGCCAAGGGACTAGCGGACACTACGAGCAGTACTTC
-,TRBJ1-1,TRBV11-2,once,CASSGSGLPGEAFF,TGTGCCAGCAGCGGGTCGGGACTCCCCGGTGAAGCTTTCTTT
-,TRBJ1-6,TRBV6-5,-,CASSYFDGGNSPLHF,TGTGCCAGCAGTTATTTTGACGGGGGGAATTCACCCCTCCACTTT
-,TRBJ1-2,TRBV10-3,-,CAISDVGYTF,TGTGCCATCAGTGACGTGGGCTACACCTTC
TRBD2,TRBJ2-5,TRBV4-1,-,CASSQSGVGSSGGALETQYF,TGCGCCAGCAGCCAGAGTGGGGTTGGGTCTAGCGGGGGGGCGTTGGAGACCCAGTACTTC
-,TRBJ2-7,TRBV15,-,CATSEDSNSYEQYF,TGTGCCACCAGCGAAGACAGCAACTCCTACGAGCAGTACTTC
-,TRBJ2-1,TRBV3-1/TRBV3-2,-,CASSLRGGGTNEQFF,TGTGCCAGCAGCCTACGAGGGGGGGGAACGAATGAGCAGTTCTTC
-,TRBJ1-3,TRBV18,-,CASSPERASGNTIYF,TGTGCCAGCTCACCAGAGCGAGCCTCTGGAAACACCATATATTTT
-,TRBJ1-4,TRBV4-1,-,CASRPTSHATNEKLFF,TGCGCCAGCCGTCCCACGTCACACGCCACTAATGAAAAACTGTTTTTT
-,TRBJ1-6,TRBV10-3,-,CAISEYRLARGSNSPLHF,TGTGCCATCAGTGAGTACCGCTTGGCCAGGGGATCTAATTCACCCCTCCACTTT
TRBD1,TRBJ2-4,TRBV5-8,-,CASRQGAAGKNIQYF,TGTGCCAGCAGACAGGGGGCCGCCGGCAAAAACATTCAGTACTTC
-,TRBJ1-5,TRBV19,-,CASSIERQPNQPQHF,TGTGCCAGTAGTATAGAGCGACAGCCCAATCAGCCCCAGCATTTT
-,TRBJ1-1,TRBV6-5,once,CASSMGGLNTEAFF,TGTGCCAGCAGTATGGGGGGGTTGAACACTGAAGCTTTCTTT
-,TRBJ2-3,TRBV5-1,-,CASSLRPRGDTQYF,TGCGCCAGCAGCCTACGACCGAGGGGGGATACGCAGTATTTT
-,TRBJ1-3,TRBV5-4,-,CASSPTPDPASGNTIYF,TGTGCCAGCAGCCCGACACCCGACCCCGCTTCTGGAAACACCATATATTTT
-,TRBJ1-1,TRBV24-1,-,CATSDPAVGGMNTEAFF,TGTGCCACCAGTGATCCCGCCGTGGGAGGTATGAACACTGAAGCTTTCTTT
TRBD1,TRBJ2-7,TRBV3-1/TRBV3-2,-,CASSRDSYEQYF,TGTGCCAGCAGTCGGGACAGCTACGAGCAGTACTTC
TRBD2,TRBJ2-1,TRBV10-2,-,CASRLAGGYNEQFF,TGCGCCAGCAGATTAGCGGGGGGCTACAATGAGCAGTTCTTC
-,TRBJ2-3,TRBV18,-,CASSPPAGADTQYF,TGTGCCAGCTCACCACCCGCCGGAGCAGATACGCAGTATTTT
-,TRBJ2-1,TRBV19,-,CASNLGPGYGNEQFF,TGTGCCAGTAATCTAGGTCCGGGATACGGCAATGAGCAGTTCTTC
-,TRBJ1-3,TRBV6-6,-,CASKEGGNTIYF,TGTGCCAGCAAGGAGGGAGGAAACACCATATATTTT
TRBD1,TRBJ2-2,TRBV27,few,CASSTVGQRFNTGELFF,TGTGCCAGCAGTACCGTGGGACAGAGATTTAACACCGGGGAGCTGTTTTTT
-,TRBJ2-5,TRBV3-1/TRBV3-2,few,CASSQDERAGATPHQETQYF,TGTGCCAGCAGCCAAGATGAGAGGGCAGGGGCAACACCTCATCAAGAGACCCAGTACTTC
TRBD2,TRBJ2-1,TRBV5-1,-,CASSASGGYNEQFF,TGCGCCAGCAGTGCTAGCGGGGGGTACAATGAGCAGTTCTTC
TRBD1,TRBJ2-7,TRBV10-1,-,CASSAGTGGYEQYF,TGCGCCAGCAGCGCCGGGACAGGGGGCTACGAGCAGTACTTC
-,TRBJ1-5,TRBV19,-,CASNGVGGNQPQHF,TGTGCCAGTAATGGGGTGGGGGGGAATCAGCCCCAGCATTTT
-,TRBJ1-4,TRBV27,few,CASSFEGGRKLFF,TGTGCCAGCAGTTTTGAGGGGGGGAGGAAACTGTTTTTT
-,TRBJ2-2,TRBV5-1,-,CASSLVEGGELFF,TGCGCCAGCAGCTTGGTAGAGGGCGGGGAGCTGTTTTTT
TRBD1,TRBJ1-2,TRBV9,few,CASSENPDRAAGYTF,TGTGCCAGCAGCGAGAACCCGGACAGGGCAGCTGGCTACACCTTC
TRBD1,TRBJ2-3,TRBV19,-,CASRDRGSTDTQYF,TGTGCCAGCAGGGACAGGGGTAGTACAGATACGCAGTATTTT